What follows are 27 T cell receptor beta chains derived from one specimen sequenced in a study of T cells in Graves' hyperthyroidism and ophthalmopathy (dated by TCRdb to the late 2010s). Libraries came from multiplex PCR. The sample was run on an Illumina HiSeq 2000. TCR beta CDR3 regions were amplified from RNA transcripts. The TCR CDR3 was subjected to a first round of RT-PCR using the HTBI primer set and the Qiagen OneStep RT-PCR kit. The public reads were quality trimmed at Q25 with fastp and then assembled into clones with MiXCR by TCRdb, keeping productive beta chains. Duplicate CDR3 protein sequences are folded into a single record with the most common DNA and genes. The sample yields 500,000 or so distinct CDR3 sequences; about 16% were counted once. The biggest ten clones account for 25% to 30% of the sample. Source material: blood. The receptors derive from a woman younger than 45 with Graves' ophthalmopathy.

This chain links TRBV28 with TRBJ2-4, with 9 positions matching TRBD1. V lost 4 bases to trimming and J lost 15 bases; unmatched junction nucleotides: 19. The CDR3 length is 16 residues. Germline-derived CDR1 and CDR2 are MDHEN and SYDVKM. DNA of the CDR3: TGTGCCAGCAGTTCCCACCCCGGGGACAGGGTGCTTCTTCGGTACTTC. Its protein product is CASSSHPGDRVLLRYF.

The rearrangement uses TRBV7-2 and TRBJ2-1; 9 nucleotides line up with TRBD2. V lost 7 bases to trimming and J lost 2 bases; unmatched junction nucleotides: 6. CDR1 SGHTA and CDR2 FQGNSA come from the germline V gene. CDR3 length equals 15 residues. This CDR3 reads CASIGAGGPYNEQFF. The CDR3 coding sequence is TGTGCCAGCATTGGTGCGGGAGGGCCCTACAATGAGCAGTTCTTC.

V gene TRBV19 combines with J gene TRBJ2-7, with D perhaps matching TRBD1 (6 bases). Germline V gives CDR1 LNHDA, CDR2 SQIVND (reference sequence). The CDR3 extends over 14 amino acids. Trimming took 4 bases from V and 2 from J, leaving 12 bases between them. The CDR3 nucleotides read TGTGCCAGTAGTAAGGACAGTACTACCTACGAGCAGTACTTC. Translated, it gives CASSKDSTTYEQYF. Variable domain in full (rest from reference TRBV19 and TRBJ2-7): DGGITQSPKYLFRKEGQNVTLSCEQNLNHDAMYWYRQDPGQGLRLIYYSQIVNDFQKGDIAEGYSVSREKKESFPLTVTSAQKNPTAFYLCASSKDSTTYEQYFGPGTRLTVT.

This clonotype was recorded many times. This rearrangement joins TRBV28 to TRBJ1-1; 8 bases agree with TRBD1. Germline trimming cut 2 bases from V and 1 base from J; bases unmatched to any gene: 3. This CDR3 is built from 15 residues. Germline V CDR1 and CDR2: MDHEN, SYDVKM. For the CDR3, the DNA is TGTGCCAGCAGTTTAGTTGGGACAGGGAACACTGAAGCTTTCTTT. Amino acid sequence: CASSLVGTGNTEAFF.

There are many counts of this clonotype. The CDR3 spells CASSPTTTTDTQYF. DNA of the CDR3: TGCGCCAGCAGCCCGACCACAACCACAGATACGCAGTATTTT. This chain uses TRBV5-1 with TRBJ2-3; D gene uncertain. CDR1 SGHRS and CDR2 YFSETQ come from the germline V gene. This CDR3 spans 14 amino acids. V gave up 4 bases and J gave up 2 bases, with 11 bases separating them.

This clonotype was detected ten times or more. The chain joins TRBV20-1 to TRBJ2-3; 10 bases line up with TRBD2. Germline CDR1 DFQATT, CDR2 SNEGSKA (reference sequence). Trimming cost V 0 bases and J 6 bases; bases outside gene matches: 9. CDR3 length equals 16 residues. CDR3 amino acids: CSARDDASGSWDTQYF. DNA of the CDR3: TGCAGTGCTAGAGATGACGCTAGCGGGAGCTGGGATACGCAGTATTTT.

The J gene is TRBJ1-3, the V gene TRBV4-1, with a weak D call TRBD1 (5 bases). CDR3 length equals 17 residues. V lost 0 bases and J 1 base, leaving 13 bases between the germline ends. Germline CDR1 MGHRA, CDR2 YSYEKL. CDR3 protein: CASSQDPLTASGNTIYF. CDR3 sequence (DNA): TGCGCCAGCAGCCAAGACCCCCTGACAGCGTCTGGAAACACCATATATTTT.

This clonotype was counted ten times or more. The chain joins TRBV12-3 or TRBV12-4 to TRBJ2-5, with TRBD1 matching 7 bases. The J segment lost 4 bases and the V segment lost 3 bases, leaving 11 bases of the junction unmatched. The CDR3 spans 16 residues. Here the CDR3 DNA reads TGTGCCAGCAGTTTTGGTCTCCGCAGGACAGGAGAGACCCAGTACTTC. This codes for CASSFGLRRTGETQYF.

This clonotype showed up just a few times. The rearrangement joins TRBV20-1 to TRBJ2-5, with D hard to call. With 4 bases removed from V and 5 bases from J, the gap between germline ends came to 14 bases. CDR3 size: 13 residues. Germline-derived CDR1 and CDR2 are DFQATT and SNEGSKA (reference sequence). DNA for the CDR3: TGCAGTGCTACCTTAGACTTTCGCGAGACCCAGTACTTC. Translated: CSATLDFRETQYF.

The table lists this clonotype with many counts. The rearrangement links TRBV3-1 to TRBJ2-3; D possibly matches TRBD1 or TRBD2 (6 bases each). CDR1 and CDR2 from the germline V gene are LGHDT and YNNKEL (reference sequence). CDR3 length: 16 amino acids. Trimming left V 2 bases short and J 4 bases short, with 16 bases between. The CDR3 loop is CASSQPGASIPDTQYF. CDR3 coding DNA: TGTGCCAGCAGCCAACCGGGGGCGAGTATTCCAGATACGCAGTATTTT.

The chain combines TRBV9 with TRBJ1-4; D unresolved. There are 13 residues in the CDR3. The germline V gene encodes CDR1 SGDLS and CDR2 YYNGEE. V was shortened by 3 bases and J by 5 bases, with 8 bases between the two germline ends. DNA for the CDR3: TGTGCCAGCAGCGCGTCAGGAAATGAAAAACTGTTTTTT. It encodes CASSASGNEKLFF.

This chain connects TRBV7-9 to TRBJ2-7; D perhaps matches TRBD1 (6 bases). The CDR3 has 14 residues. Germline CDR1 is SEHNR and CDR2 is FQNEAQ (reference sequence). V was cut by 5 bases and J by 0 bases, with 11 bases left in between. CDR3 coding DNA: TGTGCCAGCAGCCCAGGGGCCCACTCCTACGAGCAGTACTTC. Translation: CASSPGAHSYEQYF.

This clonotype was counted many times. This CDR3 is CSAHTSDYEQYF. The CDR3 coding sequence is TGCAGTGCTCACACTAGTGACTACGAGCAGTACTTC. The rearrangement uses TRBV20-1 and TRBJ2-7, with D perhaps matching TRBD2 (5 bases). Germline lookup yields CDR1 DFQATT and CDR2 SNEGSKA (reference sequence). This CDR3 has 12 residues. V shed 5 bases and J shed 3 bases, with 11 bases lying between them.

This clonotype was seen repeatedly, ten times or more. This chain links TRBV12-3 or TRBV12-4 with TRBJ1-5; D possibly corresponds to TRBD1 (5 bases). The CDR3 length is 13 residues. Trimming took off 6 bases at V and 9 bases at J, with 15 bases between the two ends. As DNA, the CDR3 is TGTGCCAGCAGCCTTACGCGCGGGGGGCCCCAGCATTTT. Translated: CASSLTRGGPQHF.

CDR3 protein: CASSLEASLEQFF. CDR3 coding DNA: TGTGCCAGCAGCTTGGAGGCGTCCCTAGAGCAGTTCTTC. V is TRBV5-8 and J is TRBJ2-1; D gene unclear. The CDR3 contains 13 residues. The ends were cut back, 0 bases at V and 10 bases at J, with 11 bases in the middle. Germline V gives CDR1 SGHTS, CDR2 YDEGEE.

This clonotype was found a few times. As DNA, the CDR3 is TGTGCCAGCAGTTTCCGAGGACTAGGGAGCAATGAGCAGTTCTTC. This translates into CASSFRGLGSNEQFF. V and J are TRBV28 and TRBJ2-1; 7 bases fit TRBD2. Trimming at V came to 3 bases and at J to 6 bases, leaving 8 bases not matched to a gene. Germline CDR1 is MDHEN and CDR2 is SYDVKM. This CDR3 is built from 15 residues.

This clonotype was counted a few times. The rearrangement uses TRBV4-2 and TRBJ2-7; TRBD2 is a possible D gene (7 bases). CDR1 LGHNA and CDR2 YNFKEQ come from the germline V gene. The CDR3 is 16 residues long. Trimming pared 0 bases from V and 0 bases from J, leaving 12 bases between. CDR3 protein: CASSQDLGGGSYEQYF. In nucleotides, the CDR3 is TGTGCCAGCAGCCAAGATTTGGGAGGGGGCTCCTACGAGCAGTACTTC.

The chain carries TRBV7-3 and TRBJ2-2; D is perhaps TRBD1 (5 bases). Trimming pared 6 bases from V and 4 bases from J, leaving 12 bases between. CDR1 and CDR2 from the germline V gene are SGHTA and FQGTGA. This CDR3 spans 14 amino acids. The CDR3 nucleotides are TGTGCCAGCAGTTATATAGGGGCCACCGGGGAGCTGTTTTTT. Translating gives CASSYIGATGELFF. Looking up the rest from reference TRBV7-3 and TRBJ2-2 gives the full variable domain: GAGVSQTPSNKVTEKGKYVELRCDPISGHTALYWYRQSLGQGPEFLIYFQGTGAADDSGLPNDRFFAVRPEGSVSTLKIQRTERGDSAVYLCASSYIGATGELFFGEGSRLTVL.

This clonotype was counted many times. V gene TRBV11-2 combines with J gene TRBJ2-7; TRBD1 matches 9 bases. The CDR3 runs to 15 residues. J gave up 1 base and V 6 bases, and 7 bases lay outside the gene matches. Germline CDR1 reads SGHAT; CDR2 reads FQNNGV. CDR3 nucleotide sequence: TGTGCCAGCAGGCACCCGGGACAGGGTTCCTACGAGCAGTACTTC. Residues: CASRHPGQGSYEQYF.

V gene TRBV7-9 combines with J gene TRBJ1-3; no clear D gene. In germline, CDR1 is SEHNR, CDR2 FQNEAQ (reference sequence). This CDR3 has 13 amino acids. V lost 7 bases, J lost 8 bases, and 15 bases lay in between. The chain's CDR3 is CASTRLMRDTIYF. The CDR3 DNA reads TGTGCCAGCACGAGGTTAATGCGGGACACCATATATTTT.

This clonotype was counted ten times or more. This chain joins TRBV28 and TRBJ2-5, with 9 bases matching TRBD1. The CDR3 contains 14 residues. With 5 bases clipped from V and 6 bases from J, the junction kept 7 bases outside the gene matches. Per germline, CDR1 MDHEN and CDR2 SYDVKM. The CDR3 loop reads CASSTGTGRQTQYF. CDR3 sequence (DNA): TGTGCCAGCAGTACCGGGACAGGGAGGCAGACCCAGTACTTC.

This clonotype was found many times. CDR3 residues: CASSYGEGRENTEAFF. In DNA form, the CDR3 reads TGTGCCAGCAGTTACGGGGAGGGGAGGGAGAACACTGAAGCTTTCTTT. The gene calls are TRBV6-1 and TRBJ1-1, with D tentatively TRBD1 (5 bases). The germline V gene has CDR1 MNHNS and CDR2 SASEGT. Deletions cut 5 bases from V and 1 base from J, with 17 bases between. The CDR3 has 16 residues.

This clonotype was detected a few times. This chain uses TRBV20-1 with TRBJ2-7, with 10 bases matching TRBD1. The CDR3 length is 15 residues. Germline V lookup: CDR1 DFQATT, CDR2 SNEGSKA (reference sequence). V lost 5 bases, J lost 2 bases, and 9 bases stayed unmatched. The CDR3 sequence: CSAGPGQGLPYEQYF. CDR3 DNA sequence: TGCAGTGCTGGACCGGGACAGGGGCTCCCCTACGAGCAGTACTTC.

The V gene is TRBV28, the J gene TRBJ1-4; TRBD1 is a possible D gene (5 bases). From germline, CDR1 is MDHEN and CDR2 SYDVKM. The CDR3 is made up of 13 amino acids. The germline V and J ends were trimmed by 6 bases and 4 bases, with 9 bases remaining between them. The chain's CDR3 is CASRRGNNEKLFF. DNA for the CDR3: TGTGCCAGCAGGAGGGGCAATAATGAAAAACTGTTTTTT.

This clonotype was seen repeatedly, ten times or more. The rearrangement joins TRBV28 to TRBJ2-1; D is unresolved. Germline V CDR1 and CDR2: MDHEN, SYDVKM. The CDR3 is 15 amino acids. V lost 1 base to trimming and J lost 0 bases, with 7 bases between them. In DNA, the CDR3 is TGTGCCAGCAGTTTATCCCCTGTCTCCTACAATGAGCAGTTCTTC. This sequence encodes CASSLSPVSYNEQFF.

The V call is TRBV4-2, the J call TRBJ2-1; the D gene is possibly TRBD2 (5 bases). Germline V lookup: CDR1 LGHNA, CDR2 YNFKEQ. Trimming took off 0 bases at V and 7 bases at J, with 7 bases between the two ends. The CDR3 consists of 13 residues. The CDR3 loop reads CASSQDSVNEQFF. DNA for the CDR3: TGTGCCAGCAGCCAAGATAGCGTTAATGAGCAGTTCTTC.

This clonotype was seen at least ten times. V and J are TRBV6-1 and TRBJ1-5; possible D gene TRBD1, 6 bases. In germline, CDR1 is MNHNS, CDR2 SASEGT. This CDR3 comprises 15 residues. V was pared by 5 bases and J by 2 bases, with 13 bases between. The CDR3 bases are TGTGCCAGCAGTAAACAGGGTAGCGGCAATCAGCCCCAGCATTTT. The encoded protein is CASSKQGSGNQPQHF.